This is a list of T cell receptor beta chains from one sample in a study of T-cell reconstitution after alpha-beta-depleted transplantation in children. TCRdb independently ran MiXCR on the PCR reads; one entry per CDR3 protein. Found here are about 610,000 distinct CDR3 sequences, 10% to 13% of them singletons; the top ten hold 3.5% to 5%. Specimen: PBMCs from the stem cell graft donor, collected from the stem cell graft. These receptors originate from a human donor who donated a stem cell graft to a child with acute myeloid leukemia. Each CDR3 is given without its conserved first and last residue. Fields, in order: V gene, CDR3 protein.

V gene: TRBV10-3
CDR3 protein: AISADRGNQPQH

V gene: TRBV6-5
CDR3 protein: ASSYTSTGVYGYT

V gene: TRBV5-1
CDR3 protein: ASSASWGLADTDTQY

V gene: TRBV29-1
CDR3 protein: SVPPQGTDEQF

V gene: TRBV30
CDR3 protein: AWSPSDTQY

V gene: TRBV11-2
CDR3 protein: ASSPGFNTGELF

V gene: TRBV19
CDR3 protein: ASSPGLAGPTDTQY

V gene: TRBV7-2
CDR3 protein: ASSLDWTGNYGYT

V gene: TRBV3-1
CDR3 protein: ASSQPGLAGGIKADTQY

V gene: TRBV5-1
CDR3 protein: ASSLEAGDADTQY

V gene: TRBV20-1
CDR3 protein: SANGETQY

V gene: TRBV6-5
CDR3 protein: ASSSPGGQGSGELF

V gene: TRBV12-5
CDR3 protein: ASGLISGGITEAF

V gene: TRBV11-2
CDR3 protein: ASSLEGGTSKETQY

V gene: TRBV6-6
CDR3 protein: ASSSGPGQGT

V gene: TRBV20-1
CDR3 protein: FITGGRPDTQY

V gene: TRBV27
CDR3 protein: ASSLAASTGELF

V gene: TRBV14
CDR3 protein: ASSSGGIGEKLF

V gene: TRBV24-1
CDR3 protein: ATSESPGQGAALYNEQF

V gene: TRBV7-2
CDR3 protein: ASRSSGTSSYEQY

V gene: TRBV7-8
CDR3 protein: ASNSGTIIYNEQF

V gene: TRBV6-5
CDR3 protein: ASRGGSDYGYT

V gene: TRBV18
CDR3 protein: ASSPIQGNEQF

V gene: TRBV18
CDR3 protein: ASSPGGQGRQD

V gene: TRBV9
CDR3 protein: ASSPNVGVNTEAF

V gene: TRBV6-5
CDR3 protein: ASRKGGYSNQPQH

V gene: TRBV14
CDR3 protein: ASSQGNGNIQY

V gene: TRBV5-1
CDR3 protein: ASSHPGANEQY

V gene: TRBV6-2/TRBV6-3
CDR3 protein: ASSSETRGEQY

V gene: TRBV2
CDR3 protein: ASRVQGGPLTDTQY

V gene: TRBV29-1
CDR3 protein: SGAEGQETQY

V gene: TRBV15
CDR3 protein: ATSSHPVGEQY

V gene: TRBV6-2/TRBV6-3
CDR3 protein: ASSPTTGLYEQY

V gene: TRBV11-2
CDR3 protein: ASSLVAILYEQY

V gene: TRBV5-1
CDR3 protein: ASSQTFGTMNTEAF

V gene: TRBV6-1
CDR3 protein: ASSAGTSGSYPGYNEQF

V gene: TRBV5-1
CDR3 protein: ASSLGDTFNYGYT

V gene: TRBV12-3/TRBV12-4
CDR3 protein: ASSPELAGLNEQF

V gene: TRBV4-2
CDR3 protein: ASSQATTSGGNTIY

V gene: TRBV28
CDR3 protein: ASSLWTGTGVGRMGNQPQH

V gene: TRBV11-2
CDR3 protein: ASSLEGTSRRNEQF

V gene: TRBV5-1
CDR3 protein: ASSFHLTGVGTGELF

V gene: TRBV28
CDR3 protein: ASRALAGGGADTQY

V gene: TRBV24-1
CDR3 protein: ATSASGRKDGYT

V gene: TRBV20-1
CDR3 protein: SAYLGTSGRRYEQY

V gene: TRBV29-1
CDR3 protein: SVVHPNYGYT

V gene: TRBV9
CDR3 protein: ASSVQGTDGYT

V gene: TRBV6-1
CDR3 protein: ASYQEGRIYEQY

V gene: TRBV20-1
CDR3 protein: SARAGASYEQY